One sample yielded the 6 T cell receptor beta chains listed below, sequenced in a study of human T cells and chemical hapten exposure (dated by TCRdb to the early 2020s). Library prep was done by RACE. Sequenced on a NextSeq 500. TCRdb reanalyzed the raw reads on its own, using fastp at Q25 for trimming and MiXCR for clone calling, and kept in-frame beta chains. Each CDR3 protein appears once, grouped with its most common genes and DNA. Across this sample there are approximately 350,000 distinct CDR3 sequences, with over 6% seen only once. The ten most abundant clones make up approximately 5.4% of the sample. The sample's time point, from its label and the paper: patch test 2, 6 weeks after DPC sensitization. The treatment or condition tag for this specimen amounts to: therapeutic diphenylcyclopropenone sensitization with weekly scalp DPC. The sequences come from whole blood, collected in connection with sensitization to the hapten diphenylcyclopropenone (DPC). The receptors were gathered from a woman between 18 and 29 years old with alopecia areata. Some clones in this sample may be carry-over from other donors' samples.

This clonotype came up a few times. The chain couples TRBV7-2 to TRBJ2-3; possibly TRBD2 for D (7 bases). Trimming cost V 2 bases and J 3 bases, with 18 bases left between them. Germline V gene lookup returns CDR1 SGHTA and CDR2 FQGNSA. The length of the CDR3 is 17 residues. The CDR3 nucleotides are TGTGCCAGCAGCTTACGGCTCCGGGGGGCCGAAACAGATACGCAGTATTTT. It translates to CASSLRLRGAETDTQYF.

This clonotype was picked up many times. The chain employs TRBV6-2 or TRBV6-3 and TRBJ1-2; D perhaps matches TRBD1 (5 bases). Germline assignment: CDR1 MNHEY and CDR2 SVGEGT. This CDR3 is 14 amino acids long. V was pared by 6 bases and J by 8 bases, with 19 bases between. The CDR3 spells CASRNPGAQGGYTF. The CDR3 DNA sequence: TGTGCCAGCAGAAATCCCGGGGCTCAGGGCGGCTACACCTTC.

The chain is built from TRBV5-6 and TRBJ1-1, with D possibly being TRBD1 (5 bases). Per germline, CDR1 SGHDT and CDR2 YYEEEE. V dropped 1 base and J dropped 5 bases, with 21 bases sitting between them. This CDR3 is 17 amino acids long. Here the CDR3 DNA reads TGTGCCAGCAGCTTGTTCGGGGGACCACAGAAGAGGACTGAAGCTTTCTTT. This codes for CASSLFGGPQKRTEAFF.

For the CDR3, the DNA is TGTGCCAGTAGTATAGCCGCGAACACCGGGGAGCTGTTTTTT. The encoded protein is CASSIAANTGELFF. The V call is TRBV19, the J call TRBJ2-2; D is unclear. The CDR3 is 14 residues long. The V gene lost 1 base and the J gene lost 0 bases, with 3 bases spanning the gap. Looked up from germline, CDR1 is LNHDA and CDR2 is SQIVND (reference sequence).

This clonotype was counted ten times or more. The chain combines TRBV7-8 with TRBJ1-1; no clear D. There are 14 residues in the CDR3. V lost 2 bases, J lost 6 bases, and 13 bases lay in between. The V gene's germline CDR1 is SGHVS and CDR2 FQNEAQ. The CDR3 nucleotides are TGTGCCAGCAGCTTATATGCAGGACCCGCTGAAGCTTTCTTT. It codes for CASSLYAGPAEAFF.

The rearrangement links TRBV6-2 or TRBV6-3 to TRBJ1-5; possible D gene TRBD1, 6 bases. The CDR3 has 17 residues. Germline loops: CDR1 MNHEY, CDR2 SVGEGT. V lost 7 bases to trimming and J lost 3 bases, with 22 bases between them. CDR3 sequence reads: CASTQRGGVYPNQPQHF. The CDR3 nucleotides read TGTGCCAGCACCCAGCGGGGGGGCGTCTACCCCAATCAGCCCCAGCATTTT.